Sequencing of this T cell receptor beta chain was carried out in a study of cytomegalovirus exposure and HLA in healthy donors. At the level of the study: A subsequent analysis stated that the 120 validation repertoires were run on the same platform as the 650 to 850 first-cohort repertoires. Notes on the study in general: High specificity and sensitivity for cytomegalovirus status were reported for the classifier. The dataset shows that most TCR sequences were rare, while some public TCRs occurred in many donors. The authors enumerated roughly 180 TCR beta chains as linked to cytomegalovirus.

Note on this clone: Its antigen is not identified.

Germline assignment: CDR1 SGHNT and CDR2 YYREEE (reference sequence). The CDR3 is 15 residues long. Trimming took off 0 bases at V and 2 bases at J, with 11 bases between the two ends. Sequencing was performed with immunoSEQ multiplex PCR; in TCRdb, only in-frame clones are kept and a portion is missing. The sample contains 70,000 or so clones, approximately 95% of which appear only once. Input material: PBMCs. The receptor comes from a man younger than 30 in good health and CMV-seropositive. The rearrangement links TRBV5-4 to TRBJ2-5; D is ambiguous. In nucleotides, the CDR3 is TGTGCCAGCAGCTTGGGTTACGCGAGACAAGAGACCCAGTACTTC. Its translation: CASSLGYARQETQYF.